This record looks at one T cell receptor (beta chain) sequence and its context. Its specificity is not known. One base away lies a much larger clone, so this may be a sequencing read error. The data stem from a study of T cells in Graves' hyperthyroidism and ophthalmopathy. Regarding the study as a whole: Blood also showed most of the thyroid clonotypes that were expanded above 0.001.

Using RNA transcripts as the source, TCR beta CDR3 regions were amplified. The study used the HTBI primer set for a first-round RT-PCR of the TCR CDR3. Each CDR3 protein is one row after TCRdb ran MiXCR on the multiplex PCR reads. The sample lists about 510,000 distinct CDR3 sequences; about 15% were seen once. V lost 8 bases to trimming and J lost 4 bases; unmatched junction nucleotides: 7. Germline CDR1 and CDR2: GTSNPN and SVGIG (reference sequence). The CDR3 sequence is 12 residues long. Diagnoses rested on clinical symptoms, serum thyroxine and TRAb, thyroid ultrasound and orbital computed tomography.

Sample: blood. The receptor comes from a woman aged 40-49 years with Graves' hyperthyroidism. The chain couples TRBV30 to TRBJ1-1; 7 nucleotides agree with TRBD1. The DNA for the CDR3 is TGTGCCGGCCATGAGGGGGCCACTGAAGCTTTCTTT. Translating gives CAGHEGATEAFF.